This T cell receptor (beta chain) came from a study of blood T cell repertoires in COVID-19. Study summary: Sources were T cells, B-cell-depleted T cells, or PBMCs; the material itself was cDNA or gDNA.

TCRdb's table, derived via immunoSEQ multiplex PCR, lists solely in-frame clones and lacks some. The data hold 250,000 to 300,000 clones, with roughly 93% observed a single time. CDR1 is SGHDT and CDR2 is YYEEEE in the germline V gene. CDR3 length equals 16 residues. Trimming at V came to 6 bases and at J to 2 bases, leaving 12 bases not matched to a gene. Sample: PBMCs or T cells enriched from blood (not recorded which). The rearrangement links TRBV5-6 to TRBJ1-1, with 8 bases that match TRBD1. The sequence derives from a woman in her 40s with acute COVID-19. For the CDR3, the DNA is TGTGCCAGCAAGAGTGCGAGGACAGGGTTCAACACTGAAGCTTTCTTT. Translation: CASKSARTGFNTEAFF. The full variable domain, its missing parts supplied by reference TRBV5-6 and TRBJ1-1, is DAGVTQSPTHLIKTRGQQVTLRCSPKSGHDTVSWYQQALGQGPQFIFQYYEEEERQRGNFPDRFSGHQFPNYSSELNVNALLLGDSALYLCASKSARTGFNTEAFFGQGTRLTVV.